This T cell receptor (beta chain) comes out of a study of T-cell reconstitution after alpha-beta-depleted transplantation in children. The CDR3 totals 16 residues. The junction had 4 bases not matched to a gene; V was cut back by 3 bases and J by 0 bases. In germline, CDR1 is MGHDK, CDR2 SYGVNS. During its preparation, the TCRbeta library received unique molecular identifiers. TCRdb itself ran the PCR reads through MiXCR, one entry per CDR3 protein. The sample records around 700,000 distinct CDR3 sequences, around 13% being singletons. This clonotype was observed a handful of times. Sequencing was performed on PBMCs, taken before TCRalphabeta/CD19-depleted stem cell transplant. This receptor was identified in a girl aged 2-10 years with congenital amegakaryocytic thrombocytopenia, due to receive a stem cell transplant. The chain combines TRBV25-1 with TRBJ2-2; 7 positions agree with TRBD2. CDR3 bases: TGTGCCAGCAGTGATTTGGGGGGGACGAACACCGGGGAGCTGTTTTTT. Residues: CASSDLGGTNTGELFF.